The 13 T cell receptor beta chains reported below all come from one sample, sequenced in a study of blood T cell repertoires in COVID-19. The repertoire was sequenced with immunoSEQ multiplex PCR; TCRdb's copy has only in-frame clones and lacks some. The data show 65,000 to 75,000 clones, with more than 75% seen just once and 15% to 17% held by the top ten. The sample comprised peripheral blood. All receptors come from a human donor in a cohort sampled during active COVID-19.

The chain combines TRBV3-1 (or the pseudogene TRBV3-2) with TRBJ1-1; D is unresolved. Germline CDR1 is LGHDT and CDR2 is YNNKEL (reference sequence). This CDR3 is 14 amino acids long. Trimming cost V 5 bases and J 1 base, with 11 bases left between them. CDR3 sequence: CASSSLSGNTEAFF. The DNA for the CDR3 is TGTGCCAGCAGCTCCCTGAGTGGGAACACTGAAGCTTTCTTT.

V and J are TRBV5-4 and TRBJ1-3; D is perhaps TRBD1 (6 bases). V was trimmed by 6 bases and J by 3 bases, leaving 13 bases between them. CDR1 is SGHNT and CDR2 is YYREEE in the germline V gene (reference sequence). This CDR3 has 14 amino acids. CDR3 residues: CASTRDTYGNTIYF. For the CDR3, the DNA is TGTGCCAGCACCCGGGACACGTATGGAAACACCATATATTTT.

This chain joins TRBV5-1 and TRBJ2-7, with 8 bases lining up with TRBD1. Per germline, CDR1 SGHRS and CDR2 YFSETQ. The CDR3 is made up of 14 amino acids. V gave up 2 bases and J gave up 1 base; unmatched junction bases: 2. CDR3 in amino acids: CASSFGTGSYEQYF. The CDR3 DNA reads as TGCGCCAGCAGCTTCGGGACAGGTTCCTACGAGCAGTACTTC.

The gene calls are TRBV5-1 and TRBJ2-3, with 7 bases that match TRBD1. CDR3 length: 13 amino acids. Germline V gene data show CDR1 as SGHRS and CDR2 as YFSETQ. V dropped 4 bases and J dropped 6; count of bases not matched to a gene: 5. CDR3 protein: CASSIGGEDTQYF. Written as DNA, the CDR3 is TGCGCCAGCAGCATAGGGGGCGAGGATACGCAGTATTTT.

This rearrangement joins TRBV15 to TRBJ1-6; 8 bases agree with TRBD1. The CDR3 contains 17 residues. Germline V gives CDR1 LNHNV, CDR2 YYDKDF (reference sequence). J was trimmed by 10 bases and V by 0 bases; bases with no gene match: 11. This CDR3 reads CATSRDLRQGSRSPLHF. The CDR3 region has the DNA TGTGCCACCAGCAGAGATTTGAGACAGGGGTCCCGATCACCCCTCCACTTT.

This chain uses TRBV6-6 with TRBJ1-5, with D perhaps TRBD1 (5 bases). Trimming took off 6 bases at V and 4 bases at J, with 19 bases between the two ends. The CDR3 spans 16 residues. CDR1 is MNHNY, CDR2 SVGAGI, per germline (reference sequence). In DNA, the CDR3 is TGTGCCAGCAGCATCACCCAGGGCTATGGGAATCAGCCCCAGCATTTT. Translating it yields CASSITQGYGNQPQHF.

Details on this clone: This sequence may be a read error, since a much larger clone differs from it by one base. This chain links TRBV21-1 with TRBJ1-1; the table's TRBD1 call for D was not verified on the DNA. TRBV21-1 is a listed pseudogene. The CDR3 extends over 15 amino acids. The CDR3 DNA reads TGTGCCAGCAGCAAATGGGACAGAGTGAACACTGAAACTTTCTTT. Encoded protein: CASSKWDRVNTETFF.

This chain joins TRBV10-3 and TRBJ2-4, with a possible D match to TRBD2 (6 bases). The CDR3 has 15 amino acids. V shed 3 bases and J shed 4 bases, with 13 bases lying between them. CDR1 ENHRY and CDR2 SYGVKD come from the germline V gene. The CDR3 is CAISDSGSGKNIQYF. CDR3 DNA sequence: TGTGCCATCAGTGATTCAGGCAGCGGGAAAAACATTCAGTACTTC.

V and J are TRBV14 and TRBJ2-7; TRBD2 matches 10 bases. The CDR3 covers 18 residues. V trimming: 4 bases; J trimming: 4 bases; junction bases outside the gene matches: 16. CDR1 and CDR2 (germline): SGHDN, FVKESK. The CDR3 loop is CASSRLPGTSGDRYEQYF. The CDR3 nucleotides read TGTGCCAGCAGCCGACTCCCTGGAACTAGCGGGGATAGATACGAGCAGTACTTC. Full variable domain (missing parts from reference TRBV14 and TRBJ2-7): EAGVTQFPSHSVIEKGQTVTLRCDPISGHDNLYWYRRVMGKEIKFLLHFVKESKQDESGMPNNRFLAERTGGTYSTLKVQPAELEDSGVYFCASSRLPGTSGDRYEQYFGPGTRLTVT.

The chain joins TRBV7-9 to TRBJ2-5; 8 bases align to TRBD1. From germline, CDR1 is SEHNR and CDR2 FQNEAQ (reference sequence). This CDR3 spans 16 amino acids. The CDR3, as DNA: TGTGCGACCGCGACAGGGGCCACGACGAGTCAAGAGACCCAGTACTTC. The encoded protein is CATATGATTSQETQYF.

The rearrangement uses TRBV7-6 and TRBJ1-6; possibly TRBD1 for D (5 bases). There are 15 residues in the CDR3. The V end was cut by 1 base, the J end by 7 bases, with 11 bases between. The germline gives CDR1 SGHVS, CDR2 FNYEAQ. CDR3 nucleotide sequence: TGTGCCAGCAGCTTAGTCGGGGGGATGAATTCACCCCTCCACTTT. Translating gives CASSLVGGMNSPLHF.

The CDR3 is CASSITGFDSPLHF. CDR3 DNA: TGTGCCAGTAGCATAACAGGCTTTGATTCACCCCTCCACTTT. The genes are TRBV19 and TRBJ1-6; the D gene is possibly TRBD1 (5 bases). This CDR3 is built from 14 residues. Germline values: CDR1 LNHDA, CDR2 SQIVND (reference sequence). V lost 6 bases and J 8 bases, leaving 14 bases between the germline ends.

This chain connects TRBV21-1 to TRBJ2-7; no check of the table's D call, TRBD1, against the DNA was made. TRBV21-1 is noted as a pseudogene. The CDR3 totals 14 residues. CDR3 DNA: TGTGCCAGCAGCAAAGTCCTGGACAGCTACGAGCAGTACTTC. This translates into CASSKVLDSYEQYF.